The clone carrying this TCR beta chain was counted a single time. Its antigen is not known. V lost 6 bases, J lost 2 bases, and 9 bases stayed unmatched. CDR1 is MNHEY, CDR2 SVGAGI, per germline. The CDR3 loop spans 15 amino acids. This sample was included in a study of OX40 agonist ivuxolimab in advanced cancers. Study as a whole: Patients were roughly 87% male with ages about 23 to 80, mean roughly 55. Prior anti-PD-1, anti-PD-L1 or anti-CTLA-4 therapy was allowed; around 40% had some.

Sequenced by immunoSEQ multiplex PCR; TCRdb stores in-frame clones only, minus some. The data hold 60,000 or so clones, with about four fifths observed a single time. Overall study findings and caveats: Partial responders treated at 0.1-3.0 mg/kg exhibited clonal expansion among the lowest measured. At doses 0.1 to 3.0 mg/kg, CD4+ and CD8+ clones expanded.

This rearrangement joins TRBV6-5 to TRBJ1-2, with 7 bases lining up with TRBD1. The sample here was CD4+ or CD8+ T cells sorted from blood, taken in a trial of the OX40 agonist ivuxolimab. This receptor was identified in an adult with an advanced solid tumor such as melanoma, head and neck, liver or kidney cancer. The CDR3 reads CASRNDRVPNYGYTF. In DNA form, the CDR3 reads TGTGCCAGCAGGAACGACAGGGTTCCCAACTATGGCTACACCTTC.